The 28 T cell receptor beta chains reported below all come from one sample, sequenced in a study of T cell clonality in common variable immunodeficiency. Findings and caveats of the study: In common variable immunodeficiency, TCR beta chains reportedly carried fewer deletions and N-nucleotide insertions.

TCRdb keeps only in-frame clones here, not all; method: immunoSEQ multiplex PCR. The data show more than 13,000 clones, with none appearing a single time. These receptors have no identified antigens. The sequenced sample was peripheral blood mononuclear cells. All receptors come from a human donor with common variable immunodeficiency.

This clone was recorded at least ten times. The sequenced CDR3 bases are TGTGCCAGCAGCCTAAACCTAGCGGGGGGCCGGGCCGGGGAG. This sequence encodes CASSLNLAGGRAGE. Given in full, the CDR3 is CASSLNLAGGRAGELFF. The rearrangement links TRBV7-3 to TRBJ2-2; TRBD2 agrees at 11 bases. The missing CDR3 end, 3 residues past where the read stops, is filled in from the germline J gene. The CDR3 is made up of 17 amino acids. Germline CDR1 reads SGHTA; CDR2 reads FQGTGA. The V segment lost 5 bases and the J segment 6 bases; nucleotides outside the gene matches: 11. Full variable domain (outside the CDR3, taken from reference TRBV7-3 and TRBJ2-2): GAGVSQTPSNKVTEKGKYVELRCDPISGHTALYWYRQSLGQGPEFLIYFQGTGAADDSGLPNDRFFAVRPEGSVSTLKIQRTERGDSAVYLCASSLNLAGGRAGELFFGEGSRLTVL.

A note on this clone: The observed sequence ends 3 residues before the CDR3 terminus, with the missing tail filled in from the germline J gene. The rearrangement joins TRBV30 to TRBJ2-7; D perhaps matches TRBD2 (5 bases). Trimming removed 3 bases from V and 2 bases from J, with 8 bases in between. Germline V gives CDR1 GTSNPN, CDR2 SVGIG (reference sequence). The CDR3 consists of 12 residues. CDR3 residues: CAWRDSPYEQYF. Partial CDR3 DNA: TGTGCCTGGAGGGACTCCCCCTACGAG.

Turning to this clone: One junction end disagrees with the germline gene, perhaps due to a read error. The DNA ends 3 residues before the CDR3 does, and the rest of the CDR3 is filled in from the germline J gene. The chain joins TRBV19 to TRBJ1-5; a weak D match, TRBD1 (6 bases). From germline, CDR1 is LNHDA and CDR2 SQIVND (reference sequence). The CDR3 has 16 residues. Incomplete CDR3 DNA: TGTGCCAGTAGTGTAGACAGGACAGAGCGTGGTCAGCCC. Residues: CASSVDRTERGQP. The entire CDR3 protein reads CASSVDRTERGQPQHF.

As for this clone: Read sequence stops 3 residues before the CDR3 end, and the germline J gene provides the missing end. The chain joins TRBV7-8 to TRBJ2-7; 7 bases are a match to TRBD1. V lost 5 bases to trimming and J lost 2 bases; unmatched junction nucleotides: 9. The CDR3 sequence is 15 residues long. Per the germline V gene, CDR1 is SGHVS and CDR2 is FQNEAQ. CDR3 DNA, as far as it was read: TGTGCCAGCAGCCTAAGGACAGGCCCCACCTACGAG. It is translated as CASSLRTGPTYE. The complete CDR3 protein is CASSLRTGPTYEQYF.

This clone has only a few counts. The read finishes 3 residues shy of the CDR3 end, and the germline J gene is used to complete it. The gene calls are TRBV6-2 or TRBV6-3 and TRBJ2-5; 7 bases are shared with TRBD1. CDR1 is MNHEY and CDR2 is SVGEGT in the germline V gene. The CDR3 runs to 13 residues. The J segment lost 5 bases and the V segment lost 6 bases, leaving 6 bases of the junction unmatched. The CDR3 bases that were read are TGTGCCAGCAGAAGAGGGGGCGGGGAGACC. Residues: CASRRGGGET. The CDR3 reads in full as CASRRGGGETQYF.

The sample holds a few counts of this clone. CDR3 amino acids: CSARTASGTQETQYF. Incomplete CDR3 DNA: TGCAGTGCTAGAACGGCTAGCGGGACCCAAGAGACC. This chain links TRBV20-1 with TRBJ2-5; 9 bases agree with TRBD2. The CDR3 end is not reached by the read, which stops 3 residues before it; the germline J gene fills it in. Unmatched junction bases numbered 5, after V lost 2 bases and J lost 1 base. CDR1 and CDR2 (germline): DFQATT, SNEGSKA (reference sequence). The CDR3 sequence is 15 residues long.

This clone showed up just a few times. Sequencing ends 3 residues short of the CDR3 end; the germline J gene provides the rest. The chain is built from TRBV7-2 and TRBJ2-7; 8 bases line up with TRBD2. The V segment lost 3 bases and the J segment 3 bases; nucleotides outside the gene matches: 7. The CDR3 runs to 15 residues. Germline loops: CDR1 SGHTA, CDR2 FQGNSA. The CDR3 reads CASSLRGAVLYEQYF. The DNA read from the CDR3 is TGTGCCAGCAGCTTGCGGGGGGCCGTACTCTACGAG.

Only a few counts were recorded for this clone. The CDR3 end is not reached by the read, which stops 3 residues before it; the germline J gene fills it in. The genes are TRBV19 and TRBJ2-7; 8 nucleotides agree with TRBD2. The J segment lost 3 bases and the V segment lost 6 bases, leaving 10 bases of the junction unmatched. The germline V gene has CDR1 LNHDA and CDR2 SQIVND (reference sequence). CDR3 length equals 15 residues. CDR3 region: CASSRSGGGYYEQYF. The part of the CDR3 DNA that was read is TGTGCCAGTAGCCGTTCTGGCGGGGGGTACTACGAG.

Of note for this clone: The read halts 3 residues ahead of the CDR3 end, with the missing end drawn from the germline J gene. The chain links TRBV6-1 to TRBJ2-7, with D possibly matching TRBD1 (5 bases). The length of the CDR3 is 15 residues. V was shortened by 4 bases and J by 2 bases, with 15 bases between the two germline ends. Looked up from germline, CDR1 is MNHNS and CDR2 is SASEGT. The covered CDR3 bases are TGTGCCAGCAGTGCTGGGGCACCGCGGCCCTACGAG. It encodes CASSAGAPRPYE. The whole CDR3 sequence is CASSAGAPRPYEQYF.

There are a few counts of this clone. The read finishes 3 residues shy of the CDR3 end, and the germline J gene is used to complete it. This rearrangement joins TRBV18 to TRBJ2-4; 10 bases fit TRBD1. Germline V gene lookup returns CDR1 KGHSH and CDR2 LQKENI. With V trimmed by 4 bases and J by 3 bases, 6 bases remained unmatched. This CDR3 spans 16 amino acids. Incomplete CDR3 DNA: TGTGCCAGCTCACTCCTAGGGACAGGGGACAAAAACATT. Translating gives CASSLLGTGDKNI. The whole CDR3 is CASSLLGTGDKNIQYF.

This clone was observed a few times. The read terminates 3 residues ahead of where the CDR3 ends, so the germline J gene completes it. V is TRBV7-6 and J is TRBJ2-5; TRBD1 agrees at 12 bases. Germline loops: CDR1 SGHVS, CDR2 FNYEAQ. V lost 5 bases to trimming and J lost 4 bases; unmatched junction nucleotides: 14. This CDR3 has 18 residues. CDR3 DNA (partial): TGTGCCAGCAGCCTACCACCCTCCGGGACAGGGGGCCGAGAGACC. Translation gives CASSLPPSGTGGRET. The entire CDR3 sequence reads CASSLPPSGTGGRETQYF.

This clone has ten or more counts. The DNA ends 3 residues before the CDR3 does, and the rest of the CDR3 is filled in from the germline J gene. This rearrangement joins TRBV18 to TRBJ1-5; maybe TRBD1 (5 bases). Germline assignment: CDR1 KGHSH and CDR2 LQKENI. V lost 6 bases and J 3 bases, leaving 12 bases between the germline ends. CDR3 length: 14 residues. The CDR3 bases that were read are TGTGCCAGCTCGATAGGGGAAAACAATCAGCCC. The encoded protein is CASSIGENNQP. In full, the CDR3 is CASSIGENNQPQHF.

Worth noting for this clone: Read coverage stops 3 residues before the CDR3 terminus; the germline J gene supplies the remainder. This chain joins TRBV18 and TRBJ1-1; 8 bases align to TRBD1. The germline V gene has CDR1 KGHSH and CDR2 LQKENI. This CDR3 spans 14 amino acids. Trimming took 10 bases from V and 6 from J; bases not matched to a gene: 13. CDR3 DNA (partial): TGTGCCACCTCCGGGGCAGGGGGCAGGTCTGAA. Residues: CATSGAGGRSE. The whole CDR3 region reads CATSGAGGRSEAFF.

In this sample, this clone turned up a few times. CDR3 DNA, as far as it was read: TGTGCCAGCAGCCCCTTTTCCGGGACAGGGGGCACAGATACG. Its translation is CASSPFSGTGGTDT. The whole CDR3 sequence is CASSPFSGTGGTDTQYF. The gene calls are TRBV7-3 and TRBJ2-3; TRBD1 agrees at 10 bases. Read data end 3 residues before the CDR3 end; the end is taken from the germline J gene. The CDR3 extends over 17 amino acids. The V gene's germline CDR1 is SGHTA and CDR2 FQGTGA. The V and J ends lost 5 bases and 1 base, in that order; junction bases with no gene match: 9.

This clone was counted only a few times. The CDR3 sequence is CASSPPTKYEQYF. Incomplete CDR3 DNA: TGTGCCAGCTCACCACCGACAAAATACGAG. This chain links TRBV18 with TRBJ2-7; D ambiguous. Read sequence stops 3 residues before the CDR3 end, and the germline J gene provides the missing end. CDR3 length: 13 residues. Germline V CDR1 and CDR2: KGHSH, LQKENI. The ends were cut back, 0 bases at V and 4 bases at J, with 7 bases in the middle.

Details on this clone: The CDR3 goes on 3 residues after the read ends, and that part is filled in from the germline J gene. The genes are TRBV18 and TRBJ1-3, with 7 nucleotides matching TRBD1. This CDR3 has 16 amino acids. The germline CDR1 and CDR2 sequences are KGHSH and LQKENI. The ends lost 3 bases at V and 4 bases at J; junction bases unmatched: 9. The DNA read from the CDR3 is TGTGCCAGCTCACCGATGGGACAGTCGCTCGGAAACACC. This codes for CASSPMGQSLGNT. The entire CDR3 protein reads CASSPMGQSLGNTIYF.

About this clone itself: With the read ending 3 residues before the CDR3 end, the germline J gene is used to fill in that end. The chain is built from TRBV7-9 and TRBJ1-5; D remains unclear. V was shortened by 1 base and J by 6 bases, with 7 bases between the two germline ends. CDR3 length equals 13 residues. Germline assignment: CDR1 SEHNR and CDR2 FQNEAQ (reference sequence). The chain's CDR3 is CASSLEQAQPQHF. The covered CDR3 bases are TGTGCCAGCAGCTTAGAGCAGGCTCAGCCC.

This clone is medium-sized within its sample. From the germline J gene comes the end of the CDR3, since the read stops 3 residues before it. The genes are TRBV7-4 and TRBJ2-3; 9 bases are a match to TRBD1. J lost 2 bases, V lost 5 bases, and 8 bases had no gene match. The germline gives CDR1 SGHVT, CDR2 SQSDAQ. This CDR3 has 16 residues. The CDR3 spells CASSRAGTGNTDTQYF. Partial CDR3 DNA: TGTGCCAGCAGCCGCGCGGGGACAGGGAACACAGATACG.

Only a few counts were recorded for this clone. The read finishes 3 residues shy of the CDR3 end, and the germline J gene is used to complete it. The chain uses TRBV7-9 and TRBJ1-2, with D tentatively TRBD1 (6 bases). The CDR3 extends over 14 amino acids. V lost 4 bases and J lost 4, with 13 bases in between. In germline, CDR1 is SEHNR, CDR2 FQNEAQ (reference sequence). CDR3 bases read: TGTGCCAGCAGCTCACCTACAGGGCCCTATGGC. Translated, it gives CASSSPTGPYG. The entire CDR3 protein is CASSSPTGPYGYTF.

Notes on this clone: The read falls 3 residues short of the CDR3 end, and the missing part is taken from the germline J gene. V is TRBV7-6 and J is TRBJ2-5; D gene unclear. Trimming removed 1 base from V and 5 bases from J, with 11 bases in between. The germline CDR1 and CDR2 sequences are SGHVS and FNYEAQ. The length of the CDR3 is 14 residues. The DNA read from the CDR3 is TGTGCCAGCAGCTTAGTTGGGCCCGTGGAGACC. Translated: CASSLVGPVET. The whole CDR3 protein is CASSLVGPVETQYF.

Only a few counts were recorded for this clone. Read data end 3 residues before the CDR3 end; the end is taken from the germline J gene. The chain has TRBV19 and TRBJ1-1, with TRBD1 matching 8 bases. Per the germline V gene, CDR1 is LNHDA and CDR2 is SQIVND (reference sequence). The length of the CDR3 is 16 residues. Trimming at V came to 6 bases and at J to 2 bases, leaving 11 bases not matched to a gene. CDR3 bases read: TGTGCCAGTAGGGCGCAGGGGGCCCGCCAAAACACTGAA. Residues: CASRAQGARQNTE. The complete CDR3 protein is CASRAQGARQNTEAFF.

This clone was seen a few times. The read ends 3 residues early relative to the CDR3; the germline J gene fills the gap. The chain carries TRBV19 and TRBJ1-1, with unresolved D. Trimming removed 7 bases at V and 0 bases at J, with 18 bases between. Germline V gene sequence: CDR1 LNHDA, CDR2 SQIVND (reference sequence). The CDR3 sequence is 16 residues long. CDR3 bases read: TGTGCCAGTATGAGGCAGACTAATCTGATGAACACTGAA. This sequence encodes CASMRQTNLMNTE. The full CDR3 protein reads CASMRQTNLMNTEAFF.

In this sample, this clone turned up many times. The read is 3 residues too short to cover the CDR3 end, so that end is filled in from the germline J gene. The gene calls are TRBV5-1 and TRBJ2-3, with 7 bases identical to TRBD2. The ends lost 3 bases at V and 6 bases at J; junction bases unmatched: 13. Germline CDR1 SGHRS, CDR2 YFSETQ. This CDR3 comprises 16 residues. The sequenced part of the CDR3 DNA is TGCGCCAGCAGCTCGTTGTCGATCCTGGGGGGGGATACG. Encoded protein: CASSSLSILGGDT. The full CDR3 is CASSSLSILGGDTQYF.

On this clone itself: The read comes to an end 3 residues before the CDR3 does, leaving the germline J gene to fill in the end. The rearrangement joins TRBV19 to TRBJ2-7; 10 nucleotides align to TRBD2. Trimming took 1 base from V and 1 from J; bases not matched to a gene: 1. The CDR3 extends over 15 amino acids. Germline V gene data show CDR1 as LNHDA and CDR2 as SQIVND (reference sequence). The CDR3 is CASSIGTSGSYEQYF. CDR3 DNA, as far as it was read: TGTGCCAGTAGTATAGGGACTAGCGGATCCTACGAG.

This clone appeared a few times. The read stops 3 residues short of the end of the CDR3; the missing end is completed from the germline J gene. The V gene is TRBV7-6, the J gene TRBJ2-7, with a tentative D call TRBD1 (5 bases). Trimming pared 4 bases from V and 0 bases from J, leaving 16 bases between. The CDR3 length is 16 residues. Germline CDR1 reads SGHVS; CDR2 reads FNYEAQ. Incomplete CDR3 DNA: TGTGCCAGCAGCTCTACAGGTTTCGCGAGCTCCTACGAG. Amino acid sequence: CASSSTGFASSYE. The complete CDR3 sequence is CASSSTGFASSYEQYF.

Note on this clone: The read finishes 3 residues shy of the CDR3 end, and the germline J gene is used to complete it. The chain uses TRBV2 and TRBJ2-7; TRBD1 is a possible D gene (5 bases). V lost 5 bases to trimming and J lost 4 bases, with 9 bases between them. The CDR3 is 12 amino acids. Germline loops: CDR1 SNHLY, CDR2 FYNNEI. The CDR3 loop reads CASSTRAYEQYF. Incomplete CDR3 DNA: TGTGCCAGCAGTACCAGGGCATACGAG.

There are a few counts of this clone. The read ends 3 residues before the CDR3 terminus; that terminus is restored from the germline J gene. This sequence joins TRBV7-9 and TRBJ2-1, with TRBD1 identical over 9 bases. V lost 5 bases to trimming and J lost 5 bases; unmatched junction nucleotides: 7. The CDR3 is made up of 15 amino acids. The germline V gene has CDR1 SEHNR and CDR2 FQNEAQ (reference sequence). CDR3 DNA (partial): TGTGCCAGCAGCCGCGGGACAGGGCCGCACAATGAG. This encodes CASSRGTGPHNE. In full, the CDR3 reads CASSRGTGPHNEQFF.

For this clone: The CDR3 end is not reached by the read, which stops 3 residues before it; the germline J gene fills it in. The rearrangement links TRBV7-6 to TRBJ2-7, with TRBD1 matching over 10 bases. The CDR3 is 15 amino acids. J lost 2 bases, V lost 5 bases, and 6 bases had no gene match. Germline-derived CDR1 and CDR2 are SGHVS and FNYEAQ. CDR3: CASSLTGTGAYEQYF. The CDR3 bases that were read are TGTGCCAGCAGCCTAACCGGGACAGGGGCCTACGAG.